This T cell receptor (beta chain) was profiled in a study of CD8+ T cells in alopecia areata. TCR sequencing used cDNA made by reverse transcription of extracted RNA. TCRdb's copy holds only in-frame clones and misses some; the assay was immunoSEQ multiplex PCR. The sample records approximately 59,000 clones, about half being singletons. Between the trimmed V and J ends, which lost 2 bases and 5 bases, there was a span of 21 bases. This CDR3 has 17 residues. CDR1 and CDR2 from the germline V gene are MNHNS and SASEGT. V and J are TRBV6-1 and TRBJ2-5; perhaps TRBD1 as D (6 bases). The sequence derives from a human donor with alopecia areata. Source: CD8+ T cells sorted from blood, taken at week 0. Here the CDR3 reads CASSERQVLSVWETQYF. The CDR3 coding sequence is TGTGCCAGCAGTGAACGACAGGTTTTATCGGTATGGGAGACCCAGTACTTC.